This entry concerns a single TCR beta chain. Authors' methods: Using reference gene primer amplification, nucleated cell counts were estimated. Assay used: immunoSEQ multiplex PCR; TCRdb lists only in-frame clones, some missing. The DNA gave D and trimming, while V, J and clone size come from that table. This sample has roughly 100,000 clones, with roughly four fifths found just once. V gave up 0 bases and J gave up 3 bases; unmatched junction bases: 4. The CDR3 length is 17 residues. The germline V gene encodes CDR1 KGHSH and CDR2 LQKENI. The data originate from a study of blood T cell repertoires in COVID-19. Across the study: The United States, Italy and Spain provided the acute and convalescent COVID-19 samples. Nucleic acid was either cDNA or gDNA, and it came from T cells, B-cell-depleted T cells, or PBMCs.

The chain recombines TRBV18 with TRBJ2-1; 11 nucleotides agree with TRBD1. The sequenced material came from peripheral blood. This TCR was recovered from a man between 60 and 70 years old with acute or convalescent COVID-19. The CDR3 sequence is CASSPPRTGGFYNEQFF. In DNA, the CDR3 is TGTGCCAGCTCACCACCGAGGACAGGGGGCTTCTACAATGAGCAGTTCTTC. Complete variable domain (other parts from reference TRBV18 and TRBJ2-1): NAGVMQNPRHLVRRRGQEARLRCSPMKGHSHVYWYRQLPEEGLKFMVYLQKENIIDESGMPKERFSAEFPKEGPSILRIQQVVRGDSAAYFCASSPPRTGGFYNEQFFGPGTRLTVL.